This record looks at one T cell receptor (beta chain) sequence and its context. The data derive from a study of blood T cell repertoires in COVID-19. Study-wide background: Sites in the United States, Italy and Spain provided acute and convalescent COVID-19 samples. PBMCs, B-cell-depleted T cells, or T cells were the source of the cDNA or gDNA that made up the material.

Under the authors' procedure: The authors estimated nucleated cell counts from reference gene primer amplification. Assay used: immunoSEQ multiplex PCR; TCRdb lists only in-frame clones, some missing. The DNA gave D and trimming, while V, J and clone size come from that table. The table has some 250,000 clones, more than 85% seen once; the top ten hold more than 6.5%. The CDR3 totals 14 residues. CDR1 is SEHNR and CDR2 is FQNEAQ in the germline V gene (reference sequence). The V end lost 6 bases, the J end lost 8 bases, and 14 bases lay between the germline ends. The sequenced sample was peripheral blood. The clonotype comes from a woman in her 70s with active or convalescent COVID-19. V gene TRBV7-9 combines with J gene TRBJ1-6; no definite D call. The CDR3 DNA sequence: TGTGCCAGCAGGCAGGTAGGGAGGGATTCACCCCTCCACTTT. It codes for CASRQVGRDSPLHF.